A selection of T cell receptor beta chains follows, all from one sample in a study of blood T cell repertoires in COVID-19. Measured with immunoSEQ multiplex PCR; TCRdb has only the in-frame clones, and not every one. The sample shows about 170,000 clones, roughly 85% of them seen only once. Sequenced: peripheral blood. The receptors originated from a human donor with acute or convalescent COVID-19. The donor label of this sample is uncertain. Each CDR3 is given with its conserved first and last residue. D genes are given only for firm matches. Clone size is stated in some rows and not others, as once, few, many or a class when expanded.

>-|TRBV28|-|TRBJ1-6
CASSTLQNSPLHF
TGTGCCAGCAGTACTCTACAGAATTCACCCCTCCACTTT
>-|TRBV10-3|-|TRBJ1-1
CAGRGELNTEAFF
TGTGCCGGCCGCGGGGAGCTCAACACTGAAGCTTTCTTT
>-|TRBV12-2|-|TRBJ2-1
CASRLAGLLPGRSYNEQFF
TGTGCAAGTCGCTTAGCGGGCCTGCTGCCAGGGAGGTCCTACAATGAGCAGTTCTTC
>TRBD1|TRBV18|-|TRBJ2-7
CASSTGGTYEQYF
TGTGCCAGTTCGACAGGGGGAACGTACGAGCAGTACTTC
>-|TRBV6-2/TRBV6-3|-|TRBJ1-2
CASSRTIRDPDPGYGYTF
TGTGCCAGCAGCCGGACTATCAGGGACCCTGATCCTGGCTATGGCTACACCTTC
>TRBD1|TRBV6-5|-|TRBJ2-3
CASKDRGFTQYF
TGTGCCAGCAAGGACAGGGGTTTTACGCAGTATTTT
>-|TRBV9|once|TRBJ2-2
CASSVGGRSDFTGELFF
TGTGCCAGCAGCGTAGGGGGCAGATCTGATTTTACCGGGGAGCTGTTTTTT
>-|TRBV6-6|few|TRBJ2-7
CATRGGTYEQYF
TGTGCCACCAGGGGGGGGACCTACGAGCAGTACTTC
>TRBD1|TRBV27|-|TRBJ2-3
CASSGQGWDTQYF
TGTGCCAGCAGTGGACAGGGCTGGGATACGCAGTATTTT
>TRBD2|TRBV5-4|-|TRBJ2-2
CASSLELAYATGELFF
TGTGCCAGCAGCTTGGAACTAGCGTATGCCACCGGGGAGCTGTTTTTT
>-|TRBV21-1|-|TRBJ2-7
CASSLPSGFYYEQYF
TGTGCCAGCAGCCTCCCATCAGGGTTTTACTACGAGCAGTACTTC
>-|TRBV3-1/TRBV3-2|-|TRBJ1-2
CASSEQGGILGGYTF
TGTGCCAGCAGCGAACAGGGTGGGATCCTGGGTGGCTACACCTTC
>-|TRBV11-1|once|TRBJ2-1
CASSLTGTNEQFF
TGTGCCAGCAGCTTAACAGGGACCAATGAGCAGTTCTTC
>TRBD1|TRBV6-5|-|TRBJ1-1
CASSSPGRGRGVGTFF
TGTGCCAGCAGTTCCCCCGGAAGGGGGCGGGGGGTTGGAACTTTCTTT
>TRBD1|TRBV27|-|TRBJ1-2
CASGQGVYGYTF
TGTGCCAGCGGGCAGGGGGTTTATGGCTACACCTTC
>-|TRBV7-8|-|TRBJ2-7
CASSARTGSYEQYF
TGTGCCAGCAGCGCGAGAACAGGCTCCTACGAGCAGTACTTC
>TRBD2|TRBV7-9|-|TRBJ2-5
CASSPRGPERGGGETQYF
TGTGCCAGCAGCCCGCGAGGGCCAGAGCGGGGGGGCGGGGAGACCCAGTACTTC
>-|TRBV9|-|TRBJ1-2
CASFRGIDGYTF
TGTGCCAGCTTCAGGGGAATCGATGGCTACACCTTC
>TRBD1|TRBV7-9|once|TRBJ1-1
CASSLIGTGRAEAFF
TGTGCCAGCAGCCTAATAGGGACAGGGAGGGCTGAAGCTTTCTTT
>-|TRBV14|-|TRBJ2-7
CASSPGGPSYEQYF
TGTGCCAGCAGCCCCGGGGGGCCCTCCTACGAGCAGTACTTC
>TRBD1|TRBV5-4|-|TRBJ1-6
CASTLDRGSYNSPLHF
TGTGCCAGCACCCTGGACAGGGGGTCCTATAATTCACCCCTCCACTTT
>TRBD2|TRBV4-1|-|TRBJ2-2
CASSQDRGLAGEELFF
TGCGCCAGCAGCCAAGATCGGGGACTAGCGGGGGAGGAGCTGTTTTTT
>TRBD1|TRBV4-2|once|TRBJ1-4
CASSSGQITKNEKLFF
TGTGCCAGCAGCTCGGGACAGATAACCAAGAATGAAAAACTGTTTTTT
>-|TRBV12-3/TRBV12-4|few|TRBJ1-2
CASSQTGYGYTF
TGTGCCAGCAGTCAAACGGGGTATGGCTACACCTTC
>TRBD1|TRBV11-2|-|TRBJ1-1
CASSLGTGLGNTEAFF
TGTGCCAGCAGCTTGGGGACAGGGTTGGGGAACACTGAAGCTTTCTTT
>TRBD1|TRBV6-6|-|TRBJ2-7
CASSRQGLSYEQYF
TGTGCCAGCAGTAGACAGGGATTAAGCTACGAGCAGTACTTC
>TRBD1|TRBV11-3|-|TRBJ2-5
CASSRRTGEETQYF
TGTGCCAGCAGCCGTCGGACAGGGGAAGAGACCCAGTACTTC
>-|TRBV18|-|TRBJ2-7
CASSEGFYEQYF
TGTGCCAGCTCAGAGGGTTTCTACGAGCAGTACTTC
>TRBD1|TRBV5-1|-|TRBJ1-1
CASSLWGQGTSEAFF
TGCGCCAGCAGCTTGTGGGGACAGGGGACGTCAGAAGCTTTCTTT
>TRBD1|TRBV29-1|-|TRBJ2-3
CSVARTGTGTDTQYF
TGCAGCGTCGCCCGAACCGGGACAGGGACCGATACGCAGTATTTT
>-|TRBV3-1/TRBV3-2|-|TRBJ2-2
CASREIPNTGELFF
TGTGCCAGCAGGGAGATACCGAACACCGGGGAGCTGTTTTTT
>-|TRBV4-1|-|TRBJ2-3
CASSQAGDTDTQYF
TGCGCCAGCAGCCAAGCAGGGGACACAGATACGCAGTATTTT
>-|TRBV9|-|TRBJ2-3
CASSVERGHITDTQYF
TGTGCCAGCAGCGTAGAACGGGGACACATCACAGATACGCAGTATTTT
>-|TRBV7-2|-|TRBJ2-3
CASSINTDTQYF
TGTGCCAGCAGCATCAACACAGATACGCAGTATTTT
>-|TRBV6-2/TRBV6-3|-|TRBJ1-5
CASSYSKGGVGGNQPQHF
TGTGCCAGCAGTTACTCGAAGGGCGGGGTTGGGGGCAATCAGCCCCAGCATTTT
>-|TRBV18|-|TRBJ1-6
CASSPQETGRSYNSPLHF
TGTGCCAGCTCACCCCAAGAGACAGGACGCTCCTATAATTCACCCCTCCACTTT
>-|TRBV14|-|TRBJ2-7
CASSQEIGRGYEQYF
TGTGCCAGCAGCCAAGAGATCGGGCGGGGCTACGAGCAGTACTTC
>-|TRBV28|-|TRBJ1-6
CASSPSQGNNSPLHF
TGTGCCAGCAGTCCATCACAGGGAAATAATTCACCCCTCCACTTT
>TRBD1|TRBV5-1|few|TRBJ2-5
CASSLGTGTAGETQYF
TGCGCCAGCAGCCTAGGGACAGGGACCGCCGGGGAGACCCAGTACTTC
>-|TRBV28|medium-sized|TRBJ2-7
CASEGGELPYEQYF
TGTGCCAGCGAAGGAGGCGAACTCCCGTACGAGCAGTACTTC